These T cell receptor beta chains were read from a single sample in a study of regulatory T cells in long-lasting Graves disease. One entry per CDR3 protein results from TCRdb running MiXCR on the multiplex PCR reads. The profile shows 700,000 or so distinct CDR3 sequences, around 30% of them singletons. Here the sequenced sample was peripheral blood mononuclear cells (PBMCs), taken when the disease was refractory, from a patient treated with antithyroid drugs. These receptors were collected from a female donor with Graves disease. Each CDR3 is given with its conserved first and last residue. A D gene is named only where the DNA matches it firmly. The size entry is marked missing in some rows and otherwise reads once, few, many or a size class.

d_gene: -
j_gene: TRBJ1-2
v_gene: TRBV27
abundance: few
CDR3aa: CASNSAGGGVLGYTF
CDR3nt: TGTGCCAGCAATTCCGCAGGCGGTGGCGTTTTAGGCTACACCTTC

d_gene: -
j_gene: TRBJ1-2
v_gene: TRBV28
abundance: -
CDR3aa: CASSLKARGIYGYTF
CDR3nt: TGTGCCAGCAGTTTAAAGGCGAGGGGTATCTATGGCTACACCTTC

d_gene: -
j_gene: TRBJ2-5
v_gene: TRBV25-1
abundance: -
CDR3aa: CASRGEAVRETQYF
CDR3nt: TGTGCCAGCCGCGGGGAGGCTGTAAGGGAGACCCAGTACTTC

d_gene: -
j_gene: TRBJ2-5
v_gene: TRBV20-1
abundance: few
CDR3aa: CSASERRLGETQYF
CDR3nt: TGCAGTGCTAGTGAACGGCGGTTGGGGGAGACCCAGTACTTC

d_gene: TRBD1
j_gene: TRBJ1-1
v_gene: TRBV29-1
abundance: few
CDR3aa: CSVTQGASNTEAFF
CDR3nt: TGCAGCGTAACACAGGGGGCTTCGAACACTGAAGCTTTCTTT

d_gene: TRBD2
j_gene: TRBJ2-7
v_gene: TRBV10-3
abundance: few
CDR3aa: CAISSGLAGESEQYF
CDR3nt: TGTGCCATCAGTTCGGGCCTAGCGGGAGAGTCAGAGCAGTACTTC

d_gene: -
j_gene: TRBJ2-5
v_gene: TRBV5-8
abundance: -
CDR3aa: CASSPGDNQETQYF
CDR3nt: TGTGCCAGCAGCCCGGGGGACAACCAAGAGACCCAGTACTTC

d_gene: -
j_gene: TRBJ1-1
v_gene: TRBV7-9
abundance: -
CDR3aa: CVSSLETDNTEAFF
CDR3nt: TGTGTCAGCAGCTTAGAGACAGACAACACTGAAGCTTTCTTT

d_gene: TRBD2
j_gene: TRBJ2-7
v_gene: TRBV7-3
abundance: -
CDR3aa: CASSGSGTSGSHEQYF
CDR3nt: TGTGCCAGCAGCGGATCCGGGACTAGCGGGAGCCACGAGCAGTACTTC

d_gene: -
j_gene: TRBJ2-2
v_gene: TRBV19
abundance: once
CDR3aa: CASRSAGRYTGELFF
CDR3nt: TGTGCCAGTAGATCGGCAGGGAGATATACCGGGGAGCTGTTTTTT

d_gene: -
j_gene: TRBJ1-2
v_gene: TRBV6-1
abundance: many
CDR3aa: CASSAGQTVYGYTF
CDR3nt: TGTGCCAGCAGTGCGGGACAAACGGTCTATGGCTACACCTTC

d_gene: TRBD2
j_gene: TRBJ2-7
v_gene: TRBV30
abundance: -
CDR3aa: CAWSVRLAGTYEQYF
CDR3nt: TGTGCCTGGAGTGTACGACTAGCGGGGACCTACGAGCAGTACTTC

d_gene: -
j_gene: TRBJ1-2
v_gene: TRBV3-1
abundance: -
CDR3aa: CASSQEGLGDYTF
CDR3nt: TGTGCCAGCAGCCAAGAAGGACTCGGTGACTACACCTTC

d_gene: -
j_gene: TRBJ1-5
v_gene: TRBV6-1
abundance: few
CDR3aa: CASSVTHSPQNQPQHF
CDR3nt: TGTGCCAGCAGTGTTACTCACAGTCCGCAAAATCAGCCCCAGCATTTT

d_gene: TRBD1
j_gene: TRBJ2-7
v_gene: TRBV7-8
abundance: -
CDR3aa: CASSLAAKWTGNYEQYF
CDR3nt: TGTGCCAGCAGCTTAGCGGCCAAGTGGACAGGGAACTACGAGCAGTACTTC

d_gene: -
j_gene: TRBJ1-2
v_gene: TRBV6-5
abundance: -
CDR3aa: CASSYSKGGANYGYTF
CDR3nt: TGTGCCAGCAGTTACTCGAAGGGGGGGGCTAACTATGGCTACACCTTC

d_gene: TRBD1
j_gene: TRBJ1-4
v_gene: TRBV29-1
abundance: few
CDR3aa: CSVDPGQGGEKLFF
CDR3nt: TGCAGCGTTGATCCGGGACAGGGGGGAGAAAAACTGTTTTTT

d_gene: -
j_gene: TRBJ2-4
v_gene: TRBV6-1
abundance: many
CDR3aa: CASSPRVPPAKNIQYF
CDR3nt: TGTGCCAGCAGTCCAAGGGTCCCTCCAGCCAAAAACATTCAGTACTTC

d_gene: TRBD1
j_gene: TRBJ2-5
v_gene: TRBV28
abundance: many
CDR3aa: CASLDRDQETQYF
CDR3nt: TGTGCCAGCCTTGACAGGGACCAAGAGACCCAGTACTTC

d_gene: -
j_gene: TRBJ1-5
v_gene: TRBV6-1
abundance: -
CDR3aa: CASIRGQGYQPQHF
CDR3nt: TGTGCCAGCATTCGAGGGCAGGGGTATCAGCCCCAGCATTTT

d_gene: -
j_gene: TRBJ1-2
v_gene: TRBV6-9
abundance: many
CDR3aa: CASTYDRRALYGYTF
CDR3nt: TGTGCCAGCACTTACGACAGGCGGGCACTCTATGGCTACACCTTC

d_gene: TRBD1
j_gene: TRBJ1-5
v_gene: TRBV12-3/TRBV12-4
abundance: few
CDR3aa: CASSPTTGGSNQPQHF
CDR3nt: TGTGCCAGCAGTCCGACAACAGGGGGTAGCAATCAGCCCCAGCATTTT

d_gene: -
j_gene: TRBJ1-6
v_gene: TRBV6-1
abundance: -
CDR3aa: CASTRGEGRQGEEALHF
CDR3nt: TGTGCCAGCACCCGCGGGGAGGGGAGACAAGGAGAGGAAGCCCTCCACTTT

d_gene: -
j_gene: TRBJ1-1
v_gene: TRBV3-1
abundance: few
CDR3aa: CASSRSGYTEAFF
CDR3nt: TGTGCCAGCAGCCGATCAGGGTACACTGAAGCTTTCTTT

d_gene: TRBD1
j_gene: TRBJ1-1
v_gene: TRBV20-1
abundance: -
CDR3aa: CSARQTGGTEAFF
CDR3nt: TGCAGTGCTCGCCAGACAGGGGGAACTGAAGCTTTCTTT

d_gene: -
j_gene: TRBJ2-7
v_gene: TRBV2
abundance: few
CDR3aa: CASSEKRAYRDTSYEQYF
CDR3nt: TGTGCCAGCAGCGAAAAGAGGGCCTACCGGGACACCTCCTACGAGCAGTACTTC

d_gene: -
j_gene: TRBJ1-3
v_gene: TRBV6-2/TRBV6-3
abundance: -
CDR3aa: CASSYAGSSGNTIYF
CDR3nt: TGTGCCAGCAGTTACGCAGGGAGCTCTGGAAACACCATATATTTT

d_gene: -
j_gene: TRBJ1-1
v_gene: TRBV19
abundance: -
CDR3aa: CASSTGTDYGTAEAFF
CDR3nt: TGTGCCAGTAGCACCGGGACGGATTATGGGACGGCTGAAGCTTTCTTT

d_gene: -
j_gene: TRBJ1-1
v_gene: TRBV6-1
abundance: many
CDR3aa: CASSELGRVTNTEAFF
CDR3nt: TGTGCCAGCAGTGAACTCGGCAGGGTGACGAACACTGAAGCTTTCTTT

d_gene: -
j_gene: TRBJ1-2
v_gene: TRBV10-2
abundance: -
CDR3aa: CASSENRYGYTF
CDR3nt: TGCGCCAGCAGTGAGAATAGGTATGGCTACACCTTC